What follows are 18 T cell receptor beta chains derived from one specimen sequenced in a study. MiXCR was run by TCRdb on the 5' RACE reads, yielding one entry per CDR3 protein. The profile shows 40,000 to 65,000 distinct CDR3 sequences, about 25% of them singletons. Sequencing was done on a sample of tumor-infiltrating naive CD4+ T cells sorted from the breast tumor. Documented subset: naive CD4+ T cells, CD4+CD45RA+CD25-. The receptors here all came from a female donor with breast cancer.

This clonotype was recorded many times. The rearrangement joins TRBV12-3 or TRBV12-4 to TRBJ1-5; no definite D call. V shed 6 bases and J shed 0 bases, with 9 bases lying between them. The CDR3 covers 14 residues. The CDR3 protein is CASRAGNSNQPQHF. DNA for the CDR3: TGTGCCAGCAGGGCGGGGAATAGCAATCAGCCCCAGCATTTT.

This clonotype was detected only a few times. V is TRBV7-2 and J is TRBJ1-1, with D maybe TRBD1 (5 bases). This CDR3 is built from 14 residues. CDR1 is SGHTA, CDR2 FQGNSA, per germline. Trimming stripped 4 bases from V and 5 bases from J, with 14 bases between. The CDR3 loop is CASSSQGDTTEAFF. Written as DNA, the CDR3 is TGTGCCAGCAGCTCGCAGGGTGACACAACTGAAGCTTTCTTT.

The chain carries TRBV27 and TRBJ2-2; 10 bases map to TRBD2. Trimming removed 7 bases from V and 4 bases from J; junction bases left unmatched: 3. The CDR3 totals 14 residues. The germline V gene encodes CDR1 MNHEY and CDR2 SMNVEV (reference sequence). The CDR3 spells CASKLAGITGELFF. CDR3 sequence (DNA): TGTGCCAGCAAACTAGCGGGGATCACCGGGGAGCTGTTTTTT.

A word on this clonotype: Just one base apart from a much larger clone, this may be a read error. The chain carries TRBV20-1 and TRBJ1-5; possible D gene TRBD1, 6 bases. Germline V CDR1 and CDR2: DFQATT, SNEGSKA (reference sequence). V was trimmed by 0 bases and J by 6 bases, leaving 18 bases between them. This CDR3 contains 16 residues. Written as DNA, the CDR3 is TGCAGTGCTAGAGACTCGCTACAGGGAACCGGTCAGCCCCAGCATTTT. Translating gives CSARDSLQGTGQPQHF.

At least ten counts were recorded for this clonotype. V usage is TRBV5-1 and J usage is TRBJ1-1, with D hard to call. Trimming pared 7 bases from V and 1 base from J, leaving 8 bases between. This CDR3 region has 12 residues. The germline V gene has CDR1 SGHRS and CDR2 YFSETQ. This chain's CDR3 is CASRSPNTEAFF. The CDR3 DNA follows: TGCGCCAGCCGAAGTCCGAACACTGAAGCTTTCTTT.

This clonotype was recorded a few times. The chain uses TRBV7-9 and TRBJ1-2; 7 bases fit TRBD1. CDR3 length: 14 amino acids. The germline CDR1 and CDR2 sequences are SEHNR and FQNEAQ (reference sequence). The ends lost 4 bases at V and 6 bases at J; junction bases unmatched: 8. The CDR3, as DNA: TGTGCCAGCAGCTGGAACCAACAGGGGAATGGCTACACCTTC. This gives the protein CASSWNQQGNGYTF.

The chain joins TRBV28 to TRBJ2-7; D may be TRBD1 (6 bases). The V gene lost 7 bases and the J gene lost 2 bases, with 15 bases spanning the gap. Germline lookup yields CDR1 MDHEN and CDR2 SYDVKM. The CDR3 extends over 14 amino acids. This chain's CDR3 is CASMVEQGAYEQYF. The CDR3 DNA follows: TGTGCCAGCATGGTAGAACAGGGAGCCTACGAGCAGTACTTC. The full variable domain, its missing parts supplied by reference TRBV28 and TRBJ2-7, is DVKVTQSSRYLVKRTGEKVFLECVQDMDHENMFWYRQDPGLGLRLIYFSYDVKMKEKGDIPEGYSVSREKKERFSLILESASTNQTSMYLCASMVEQGAYEQYFGPGTRLTVT.

This clonotype appeared a few times. The chain carries TRBV2 and TRBJ2-2; D remains ambiguous. Germline CDR1 SNHLY, CDR2 FYNNEI. There are 15 residues in the CDR3. The ends were cut back, 5 bases at V and 4 bases at J, with 14 bases in the middle. This CDR3 is CASSQDPSVTGELFF. CDR3 nucleotides: TGTGCCAGCAGTCAGGACCCATCAGTCACCGGGGAGCTGTTTTTT.

This clonotype was seen a handful of times. The rearrangement links TRBV6-5 to TRBJ1-4; D gene uncertain. CDR1 and CDR2 from the germline V gene are MNHEY and SVGAGI. This CDR3 is built from 13 residues. V was pared by 0 bases and J by 4 bases, with 3 bases between. The CDR3: CASSYSRNEKLFF. The CDR3 DNA sequence: TGTGCCAGCAGTTACTCCCGTAATGAAAAACTGTTTTTT.

There are a few counts of this clonotype. The chain links TRBV12-3 or TRBV12-4 to TRBJ2-1; 14 bases match TRBD2. V dropped 6 bases and J dropped 2; count of bases not matched to a gene: 6. The CDR3 totals 17 residues. The CDR3 nucleotides read TGTGCCAGCAGATTCGGGACTAGCGGGAGTCCCTACAATGAGCAGTTCTTC. Translated: CASRFGTSGSPYNEQFF.

In this sample, this clonotype turned up a few times. The genes are TRBV5-1 and TRBJ1-1; 7 nucleotides match TRBD1. From germline, CDR1 is SGHRS and CDR2 YFSETQ. V was clipped by 7 bases and J by 0 bases; unmatched bases: 3. The CDR3 has 13 amino acids. CDR3 nucleotides: TGCGCCAGCCAGACAGGGATGAACACTGAAGCTTTCTTT. This translates into CASQTGMNTEAFF.

This clonotype was observed a few times. The rearrangement joins TRBV25-1 to TRBJ1-6; TRBD1 might be the D (5 bases). V was cut by 0 bases and J by 14 bases, with 20 bases left in between. Germline V gene lookup returns CDR1 MGHDK and CDR2 SYGVNS. The CDR3 length is 16 residues. The DNA for the CDR3 is TGTGCCAGCAGTGAATATCTGGACACCGGGTCTGGGGCCCTCCACTTT. It specifies CASSEYLDTGSGALHF.

The chain employs TRBV6-2 or TRBV6-3 and TRBJ1-5; weak D call: TRBD1 (5 bases). Trimming stripped 0 bases from V and 6 bases from J, with 9 bases between. The CDR3 consists of 14 residues. Germline V gene sequence: CDR1 MNHEY, CDR2 SVGEGT. CDR3 sequence: CASSYSTGRQPQHF. In nucleotides, the CDR3 is TGTGCCAGCAGTTACTCGACGGGGCGTCAGCCCCAGCATTTT.

This clonotype was picked up a small number of times. The chain joins TRBV28 to TRBJ2-7; TRBD1 agrees at 9 bases. The length of the CDR3 is 15 residues. In germline, CDR1 is MDHEN, CDR2 SYDVKM. Unmatched junction bases numbered 11, after V lost 5 bases and J lost 6 bases. The CDR3 DNA sequence: TGTGCCAGCAGTGGGGCCGGGACAGGGTCTGCCGAGCAGTACTTC. This translates into CASSGAGTGSAEQYF.

V and J are TRBV6-2 or TRBV6-3 and TRBJ2-2; no firm D call. The germline V gene has CDR1 MNHEY and CDR2 SVGEGT. Deletions cut 4 bases from V and 1 base from J, with 10 bases between. The CDR3 totals 15 residues. The CDR3 here is CASSFLVGNTGELFF. The DNA of the CDR3 is TGTGCCAGCAGTTTTCTAGTTGGGAACACCGGGGAGCTGTTTTTT.

The chain recombines TRBV6-6 with TRBJ2-5; D may be TRBD1 (6 bases). This CDR3 comprises 14 residues. The V end lost 6 bases, the J end lost 4 bases, and 15 bases lay between the germline ends. Germline V CDR1 and CDR2: MNHNY, SVGAGI (reference sequence). CDR3 region: CASRPGVWAETQYF. Here the CDR3 DNA reads TGTGCCAGCAGACCAGGGGTGTGGGCAGAGACCCAGTACTTC.

On this clonotype itself: With a much larger clone just one base away, this may be a read error. V usage is TRBV5-1 and J usage is TRBJ1-4, with 8 nucleotides matching TRBD1. Per the germline V gene, CDR1 is SGHRS and CDR2 is YFSETQ. CDR3 length: 15 residues. The DNA of the CDR3 is TGCGCCTGCAGCTCATCGGGACAGGATGTTGAAAAACTGTTTTTT. Translation: CACSSSGQDVEKLFF.

The V call is TRBV4-3, the J call TRBJ2-2; no clear D gene. The CDR3 has 12 amino acids. V was pared by 5 bases and J by 5 bases, with 6 bases between. CDR1 LGHNA and CDR2 YSLEER come from the germline V gene. DNA for the CDR3: TGCGCCAGCAGCTGGACGACCGGGGAGCTGTTTTTT. Amino acid sequence: CASSWTTGELFF.